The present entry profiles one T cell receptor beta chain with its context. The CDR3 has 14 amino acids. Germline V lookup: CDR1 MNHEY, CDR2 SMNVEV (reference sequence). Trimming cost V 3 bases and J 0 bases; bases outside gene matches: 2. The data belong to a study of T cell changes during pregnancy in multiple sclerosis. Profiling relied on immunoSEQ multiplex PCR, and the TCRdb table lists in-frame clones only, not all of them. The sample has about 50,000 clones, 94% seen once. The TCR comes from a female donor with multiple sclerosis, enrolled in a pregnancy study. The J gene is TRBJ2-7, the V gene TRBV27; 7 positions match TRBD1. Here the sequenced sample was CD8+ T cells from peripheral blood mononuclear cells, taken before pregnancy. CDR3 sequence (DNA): TGTGCCAGCAGTTTCGGGGACAGCTCCTACGAGCAGTACTTC. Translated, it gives CASSFGDSSYEQYF.